What follows is one T cell receptor (beta chain) and its context. Its recognized antigen is unknown. It has no much larger one-base neighbor in the sample; base qualities were not kept. The sample belongs to a study of T cell repertoires in cytomegalovirus infection (dated 2019 in TCRdb). Study-wide context: Alongside well-studied HLA-B-restricted epitopes, the peptide stimulations were aimed at recently identified HLA-C-restricted CMV epitopes, whose presentation resists viral immunomodulation. The HLA type of each donor mattered for the analysis, because public TCR beta signatures pointed to carriage of CMV infection along with the matching HLA type. Overall study results and their limits: In both this cohort and an independent 352-donor cohort, the cumulative frequency of public TCR beta family members distinguished carriers of CMV infection plus the relevant HLA type. In the ex vivo response, HLA-C-restricted CMV-specific TCR beta clonotypes were dominant, and in two of eight donors the single most frequent clonotype came from this HLA-C-restricted group.

The label giving this sample's treatment or condition can be read as: in vitro stimulation with specific CMV peptide epitopes to enrich CMV-specific T cells. Sequenced on an Illumina HiSeq 1500. The public reads were reanalyzed by TCRdb: fastp trimming at Q25, MiXCR alignment, in-frame beta chains only. Here each entry gathers all rows of one CDR3 protein and keeps the most common genes and DNA. This sample has 140,000 to 150,000 distinct CDR3 sequences in its table, and around 32% of those were observed once. The biggest ten clones account for around half of the sample. This receptor was obtained from a human donor in good health (CMV status not recorded). Some clones in this sample may be carry-over from other donors' samples. Sample: CD8+ T cells from cultured PBMCs, taken from culture after CMV antigen stimulation.

The encoded CDR3 is CASSSSPGTGVDEQFF. The sequenced DNA: TGTGCCAGCAGCTCCAGCCCCGGGACAGGGGTCGATGAGCAGTTCTTC. This sequence uses TRBV7-8 and TRBJ2-1, and 10 junction bases match TRBD1. Spanning cysteine to phenylalanine, the CDR3 consists of 16 amino acids. CDR3 DNA is the only sequence kept; it has 48 bases, read in frame from the first base. V is pruned by 4 bases and J by 8 bases, leaving 11 bases of the junction without a gene match. The germline V gene yields SGHVS for CDR1 and FQNEAQ for CDR2.